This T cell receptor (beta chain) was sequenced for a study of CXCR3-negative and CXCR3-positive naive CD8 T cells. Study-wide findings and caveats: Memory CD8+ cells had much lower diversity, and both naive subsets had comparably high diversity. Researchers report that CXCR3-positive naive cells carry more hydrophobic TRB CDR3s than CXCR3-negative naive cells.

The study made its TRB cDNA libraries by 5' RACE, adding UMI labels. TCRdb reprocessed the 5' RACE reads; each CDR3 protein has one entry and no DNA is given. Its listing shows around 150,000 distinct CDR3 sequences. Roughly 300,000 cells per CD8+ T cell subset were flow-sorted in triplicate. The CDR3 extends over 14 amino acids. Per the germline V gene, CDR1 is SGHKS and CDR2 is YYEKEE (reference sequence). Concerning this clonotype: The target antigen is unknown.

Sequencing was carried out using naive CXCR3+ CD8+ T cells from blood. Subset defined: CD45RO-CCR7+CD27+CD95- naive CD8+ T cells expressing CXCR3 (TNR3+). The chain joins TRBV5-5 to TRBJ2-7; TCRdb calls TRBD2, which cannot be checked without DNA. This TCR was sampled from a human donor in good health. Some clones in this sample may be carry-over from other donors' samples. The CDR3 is CASSAGTSGFEQYF.